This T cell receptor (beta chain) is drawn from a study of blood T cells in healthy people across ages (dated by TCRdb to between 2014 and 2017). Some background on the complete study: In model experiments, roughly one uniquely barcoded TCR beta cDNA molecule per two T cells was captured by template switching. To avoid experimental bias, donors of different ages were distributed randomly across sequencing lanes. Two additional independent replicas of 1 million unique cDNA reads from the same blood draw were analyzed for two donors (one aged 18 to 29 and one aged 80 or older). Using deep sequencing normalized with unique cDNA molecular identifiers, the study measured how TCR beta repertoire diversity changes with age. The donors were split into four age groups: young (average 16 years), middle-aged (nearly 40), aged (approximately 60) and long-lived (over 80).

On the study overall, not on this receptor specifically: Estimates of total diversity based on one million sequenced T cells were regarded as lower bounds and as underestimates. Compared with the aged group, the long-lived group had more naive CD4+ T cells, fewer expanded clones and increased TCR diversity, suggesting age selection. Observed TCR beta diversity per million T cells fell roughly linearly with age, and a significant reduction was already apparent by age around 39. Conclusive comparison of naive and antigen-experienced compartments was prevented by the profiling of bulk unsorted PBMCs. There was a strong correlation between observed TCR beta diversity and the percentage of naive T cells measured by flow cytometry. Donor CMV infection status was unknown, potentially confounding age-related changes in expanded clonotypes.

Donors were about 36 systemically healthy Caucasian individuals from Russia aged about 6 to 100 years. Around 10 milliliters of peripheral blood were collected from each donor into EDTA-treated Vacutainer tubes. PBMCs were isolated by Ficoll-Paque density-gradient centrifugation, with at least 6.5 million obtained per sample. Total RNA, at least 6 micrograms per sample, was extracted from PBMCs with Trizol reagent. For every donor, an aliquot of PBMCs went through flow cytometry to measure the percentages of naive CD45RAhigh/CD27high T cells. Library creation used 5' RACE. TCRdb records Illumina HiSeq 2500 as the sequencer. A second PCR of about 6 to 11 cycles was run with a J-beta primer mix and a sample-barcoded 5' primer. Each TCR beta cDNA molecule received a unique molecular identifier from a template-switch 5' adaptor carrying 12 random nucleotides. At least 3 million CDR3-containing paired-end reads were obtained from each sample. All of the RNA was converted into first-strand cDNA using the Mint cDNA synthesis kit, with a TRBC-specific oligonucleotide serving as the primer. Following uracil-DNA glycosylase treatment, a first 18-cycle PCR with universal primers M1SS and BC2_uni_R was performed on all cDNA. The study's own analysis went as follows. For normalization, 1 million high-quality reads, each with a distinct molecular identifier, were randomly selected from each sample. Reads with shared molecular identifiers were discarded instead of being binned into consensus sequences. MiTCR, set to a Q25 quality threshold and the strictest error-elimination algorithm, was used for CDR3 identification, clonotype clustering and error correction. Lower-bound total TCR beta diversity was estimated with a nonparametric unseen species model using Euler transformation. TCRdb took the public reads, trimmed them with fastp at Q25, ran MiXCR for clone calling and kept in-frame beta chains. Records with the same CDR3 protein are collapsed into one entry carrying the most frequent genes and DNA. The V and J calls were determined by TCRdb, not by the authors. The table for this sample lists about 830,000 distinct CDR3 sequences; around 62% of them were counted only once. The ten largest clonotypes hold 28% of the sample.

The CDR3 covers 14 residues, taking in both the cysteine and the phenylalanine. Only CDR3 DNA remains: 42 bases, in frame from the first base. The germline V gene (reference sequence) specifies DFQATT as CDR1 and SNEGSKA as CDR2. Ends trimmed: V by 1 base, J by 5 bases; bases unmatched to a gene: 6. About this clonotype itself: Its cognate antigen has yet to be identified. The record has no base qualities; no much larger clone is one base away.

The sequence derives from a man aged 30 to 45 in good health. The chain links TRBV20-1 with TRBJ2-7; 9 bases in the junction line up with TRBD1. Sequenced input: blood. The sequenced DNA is TGCAGTGCTAGAGCCGGGACAGGGACCAACGAGCAGTACTTC. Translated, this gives CSARAGTGTNEQYF.